A selection of T cell receptor beta chains follows, all from one sample in a study of blood T cells in healthy people across ages. Each CDR3 protein gets one entry after TCRdb re-called the 5' RACE reads with MiXCR. The sample carries 1.5 million to 2 million distinct CDR3 sequences, 28% recorded once. Sequenced sample: blood. Every receptor here comes from a woman in her twenties or thirties in good health. CDR3s include the opening cysteine and the closing phenylalanine or tryptophan.

v_call: TRBV20-1; cdr3_aa: CSASGESYEQYF
v_call: TRBV28; cdr3_aa: CACRGRSYNEQFF
v_call: TRBV21-1; cdr3_aa: CASSKARHLNEKLFF
v_call: TRBV6-5; cdr3_aa: CASSSSFNEQYF
v_call: TRBV18; cdr3_aa: CASLGQVRDEQYF
v_call: TRBV5-4; cdr3_aa: CASSPRDPDTQYF
v_call: TRBV20-1; cdr3_aa: CSAQRGLAGDYNEQFF
v_call: TRBV20-1; cdr3_aa: CSAPRQLETYEQYF
v_call: TRBV6-1; cdr3_aa: CASRTGTGTQAFF
v_call: TRBV24-1; cdr3_aa: CATSESTSSYNEQFF
v_call: TRBV11-3; cdr3_aa: CASSSPLENTEAFF
v_call: TRBV11-1; cdr3_aa: CATRTGSGEQYF
v_call: TRBV7-3; cdr3_aa: CASSVFAGAQETQYF
v_call: TRBV6-1; cdr3_aa: CASSEFGLGSYGYTF
v_call: TRBV2; cdr3_aa: CASSDIDRAAGTQYF
v_call: TRBV5-5; cdr3_aa: CASSLFPMTGNMAEQFF
v_call: TRBV6-4; cdr3_aa: CASSVRGGESEQFF
v_call: TRBV5-1; cdr3_aa: CASSLAGPIMNTEAFF
v_call: TRBV28; cdr3_aa: CASSLPVPGQGKGAPLHF
v_call: TRBV4-1; cdr3_aa: CASSQSRRANYGYTF
v_call: TRBV12-3/TRBV12-4; cdr3_aa: CATLQVEGTNTGELFF
v_call: TRBV7-9; cdr3_aa: CASSLGTGMYNEQFF
v_call: TRBV5-6; cdr3_aa: CASSPPGQGAVSGYTF
v_call: TRBV5-1; cdr3_aa: CASSQLLGTAFYGYTF
v_call: TRBV15; cdr3_aa: CATSGGSNYGYTF
v_call: TRBV6-4; cdr3_aa: CASSVSWAQQGQPQHF
v_call: TRBV20-1; cdr3_aa: CSALPPMGVDSPLHF
v_call: TRBV15; cdr3_aa: CATCTFGGPDVNEQFF
v_call: TRBV7-9; cdr3_aa: CASRYRGADTQYF
v_call: TRBV7-7; cdr3_aa: CASSPPMYGALETQYF
v_call: TRBV15; cdr3_aa: CTTSRDLGRGLETQYF
v_call: TRBV7-2; cdr3_aa: CASSLGTGFDQPQHF
v_call: TRBV4-1; cdr3_aa: CASSPPRRTGTYEQYF
v_call: TRBV29-1; cdr3_aa: CSVLTGPGGDTQYF
v_call: TRBV27; cdr3_aa: CASSPLHHALTSGGAYEQFF
v_call: TRBV14; cdr3_aa: CASSQDLAGVNNEQFF
v_call: TRBV19; cdr3_aa: CASSIRAGATDTQYF
v_call: TRBV6-2/TRBV6-3; cdr3_aa: CASRSSGRALYEQYF
v_call: TRBV5-1; cdr3_aa: CASSFGGKEETQYF